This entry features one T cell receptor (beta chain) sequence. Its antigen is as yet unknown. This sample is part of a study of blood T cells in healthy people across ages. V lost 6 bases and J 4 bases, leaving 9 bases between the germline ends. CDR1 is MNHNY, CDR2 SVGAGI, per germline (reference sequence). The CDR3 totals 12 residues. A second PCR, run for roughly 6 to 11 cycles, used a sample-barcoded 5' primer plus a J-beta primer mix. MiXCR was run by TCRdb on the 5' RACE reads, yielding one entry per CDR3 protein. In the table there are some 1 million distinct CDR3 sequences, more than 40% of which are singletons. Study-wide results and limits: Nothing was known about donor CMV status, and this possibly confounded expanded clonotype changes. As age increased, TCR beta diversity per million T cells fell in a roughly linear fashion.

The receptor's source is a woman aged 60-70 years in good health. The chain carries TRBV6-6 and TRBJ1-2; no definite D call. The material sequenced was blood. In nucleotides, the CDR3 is TGTGCCAGCAGAGACACCATCTATGGCTACACCTTC. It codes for CASRDTIYGYTF.